The source of this T cell receptor beta chain is a study of CD8 T cells in Susac syndrome. The authors reverse transcribed roughly 0.5 to 1 ug RNA with random hexamers. TCR beta CDR3 was amplified by immunoSEQ covering 54 Vbeta and 13 Jbeta. TCRdb fed the immunoSEQ multiplex PCR reads into MiXCR, producing one record per CDR3 protein. There are about 150,000 distinct CDR3 sequences in the sample; roughly 95% occur only once, and more than 0.065% lies in the top ten. Germline values: CDR1 LNHNV, CDR2 YYDKDF (reference sequence). Between the trimmed V and J ends, which lost 0 bases and 4 bases, there was a span of 16 bases. The CDR3 is 17 amino acids. This clonotype was counted a single time. From blood CD8+ and CD4+ T cells, TCR beta sequences were generated. Controls matched for age and sex were healthy donors. TEMRA cells were FACS-enriched and CD8+ and CD4+ T cells negatively isolated.

Sequencing input: CD4+ T cells from PBMCs. The chain recombines TRBV15 with TRBJ2-4; tentative D call: TRBD1 (5 bases). This TCR was recovered from a human donor in good health. The chain's CDR3 is CATSRDSVQGFKNIQYF. CDR3 nucleotides: TGTGCCACCAGCAGAGATTCCGTCCAGGGTTTTAAAAACATTCAGTACTTC.